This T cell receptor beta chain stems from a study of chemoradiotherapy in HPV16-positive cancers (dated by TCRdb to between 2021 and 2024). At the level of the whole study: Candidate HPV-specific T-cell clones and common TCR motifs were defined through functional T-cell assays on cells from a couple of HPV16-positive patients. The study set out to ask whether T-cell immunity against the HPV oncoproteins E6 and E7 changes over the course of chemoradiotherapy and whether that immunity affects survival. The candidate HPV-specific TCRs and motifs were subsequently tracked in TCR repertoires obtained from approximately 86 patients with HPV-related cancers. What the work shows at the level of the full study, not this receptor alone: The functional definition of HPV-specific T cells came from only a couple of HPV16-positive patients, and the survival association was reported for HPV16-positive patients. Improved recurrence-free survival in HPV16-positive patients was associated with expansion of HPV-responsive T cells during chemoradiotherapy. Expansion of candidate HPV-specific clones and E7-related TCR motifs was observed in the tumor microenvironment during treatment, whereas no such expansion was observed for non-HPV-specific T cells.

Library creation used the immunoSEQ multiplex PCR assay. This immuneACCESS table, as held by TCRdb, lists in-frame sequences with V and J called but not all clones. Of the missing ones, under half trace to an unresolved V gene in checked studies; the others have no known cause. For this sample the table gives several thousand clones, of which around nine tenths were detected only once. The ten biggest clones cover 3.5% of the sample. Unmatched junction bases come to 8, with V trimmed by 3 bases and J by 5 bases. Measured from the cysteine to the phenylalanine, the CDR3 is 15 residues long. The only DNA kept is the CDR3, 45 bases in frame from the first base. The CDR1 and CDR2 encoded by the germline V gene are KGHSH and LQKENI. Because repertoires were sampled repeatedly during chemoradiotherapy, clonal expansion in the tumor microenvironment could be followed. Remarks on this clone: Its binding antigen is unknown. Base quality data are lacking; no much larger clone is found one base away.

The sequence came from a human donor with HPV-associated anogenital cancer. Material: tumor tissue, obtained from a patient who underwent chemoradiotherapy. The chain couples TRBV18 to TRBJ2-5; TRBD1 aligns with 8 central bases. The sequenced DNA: TGTGCCAGCTCACCGATGACAGGGGTTGACGAGACCCAGTACTTC. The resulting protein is CASSPMTGVDETQYF.